This passage covers 15 T cell receptor beta chains from one sample sequenced in a study of T cells in localized non-small cell lung cancer. TCRdb keeps only in-frame clones here, not all; method: immunoSEQ multiplex PCR. This sample carries about 60,000 clones, roughly 90% of them seen once, and the ten largest clones take almost 2%. The sequencing here drew on peripheral blood, taken before any cancer treatment. Receptors were obtained from a woman aged 35 to 75 with stage I lung adenocarcinoma.

The chain is built from TRBV5-1 and TRBJ2-6, with D perhaps assigned TRBD1 or TRBD2 (6 bases each). V lost 4 bases to trimming and J lost 4 bases, with 9 bases between them. The CDR3 has 14 residues. Germline V gene lookup returns CDR1 SGHRS and CDR2 YFSETQ. DNA for the CDR3: TGCGCCAGCAGCCCGGGGGCCGGGGCCAACGTCCTGACTTTC. As protein: CASSPGAGANVLTF.

In this sample, this clone turned up once. The J gene is TRBJ1-1, the V gene TRBV6-5; no reliable D call. Trimming left V 6 bases short and J 1 base short, with 9 bases between. Germline loops: CDR1 MNHEY, CDR2 SVGAGI. The length of the CDR3 is 13 residues. The chain's CDR3 is CASRREQNTEAFF. CDR3 in DNA: TGTGCCAGCAGGCGGGAACAGAACACTGAAGCTTTCTTT.

The V and J genes are TRBV7-2 and TRBJ1-2, with D maybe TRBD1 (5 bases). V was pared by 5 bases and J by 2 bases, with 15 bases between. The germline V gene encodes CDR1 SGHTA and CDR2 FQGNSA. This CDR3 is built from 15 residues. The chain's CDR3 is CASSTAGLINYGYTF. Here the CDR3 DNA reads TGTGCCAGCAGCACAGCGGGACTTATAAACTATGGCTACACCTTC. The full variable domain, its missing parts supplied by reference TRBV7-2 and TRBJ1-2, is GAGVSQSPSNKVTEKGKDVELRCDPISGHTALYWYRQSLGQGLEFLIYFQGNSAPDKSGLPSDRFSAERTGGSVSTLTIQRTQQEDSAVYLCASSTAGLINYGYTFGSGTRLTVV.

The chain has TRBV13 and TRBJ2-5; perhaps TRBD1 as D (6 bases). Between the trimmed V and J ends, which lost 0 bases and 5 bases, there was a span of 13 bases. In germline, CDR1 is PRHDT, CDR2 FYEKMQ (reference sequence). This CDR3 is 15 amino acids long. The CDR3 nucleotides read TGTGCCAGCAGCTTAGGTACAGGGATTATGGAGACCCAGTACTTC. Its protein is CASSLGTGIMETQYF.

The gene calls are TRBV5-6 and TRBJ2-7; D gene ambiguous. The CDR3 loop spans 12 amino acids. V gave up 1 base and J gave up 12 bases, with 14 bases separating them. Germline V gene data show CDR1 as SGHDT and CDR2 as YYEEEE. Here the CDR3 reads CASSLTDPPLYF. The CDR3 region has the DNA TGTGCCAGCAGCTTGACGGACCCCCCTCTGTACTTC.

This chain links TRBV4-3 with TRBJ2-5, with TRBD2 matching 13 bases. Unmatched junction bases numbered 4, after V lost 0 bases and J lost 3 bases. The CDR3 spans 17 residues. CDR1 and CDR2 (germline): LGHNA, YSLEER. The CDR3, as DNA: TGCGCCAGCAGCCAAGACTCAGGACTAGCGGGAGAAGAGACCCAGTACTTC. This codes for CASSQDSGLAGEETQYF.

The chain combines TRBV9 with TRBJ2-1; 12 positions agree with TRBD2. Per the germline V gene, CDR1 is SGDLS and CDR2 is YYNGEE. J lost 0 bases, V lost 4 bases, and 5 bases had no gene match. The CDR3 extends over 17 amino acids. The CDR3 coding sequence is TGTGCCAGCAGCCCTGGACTAGCGGGGAGCTCCTACAATGAGCAGTTCTTC. Translated: CASSPGLAGSSYNEQFF.

The genes are TRBV9 and TRBJ2-1; D remains ambiguous. The CDR3 extends over 14 amino acids. Germline V CDR1 and CDR2: SGDLS, YYNGEE. Trimming took 1 base from V and 5 from J, leaving 10 bases between them. The CDR3 is CASSVSSQNNEQFF. CDR3 nucleotide sequence: TGTGCCAGCAGCGTAAGCTCACAGAACAATGAGCAGTTCTTC.

This rearrangement joins TRBV7-9 to TRBJ1-2, with 7 positions matching TRBD1. There are 16 residues in the CDR3. Germline CDR1 reads SEHNR; CDR2 reads FQNEAQ (reference sequence). J gave up 0 bases and V 3 bases, and 7 bases lay outside the gene matches. The CDR3 here is CASSFLEQGTNYGYTF. The CDR3 coding sequence is TGTGCCAGCAGCTTCCTTGAACAGGGGACTAACTATGGCTACACCTTC.

This clone was seen only once. This chain joins TRBV5-4 and TRBJ1-1, with 8 bases lining up with TRBD1. The CDR3 is made up of 14 amino acids. CDR1 SGHNT and CDR2 YYREEE come from the germline V gene (reference sequence). The junction had 4 bases not matched to a gene; V was cut back by 2 bases and J by 4 bases. DNA for the CDR3: TGTGCCAGCAGCTTTGACAGGGGTACCACTGAAGCTTTCTTT. Amino acids: CASSFDRGTTEAFF.

The genes are TRBV19 and TRBJ1-5; D is possibly TRBD1 (6 bases). Between the trimmed V and J ends, which lost 6 bases and 2 bases, there was a span of 11 bases. Germline V gene lookup returns CDR1 LNHDA and CDR2 SQIVND (reference sequence). This CDR3 has 14 residues. CDR3 in amino acids: CASRDPGGNQPQHF. In DNA, the CDR3 is TGTGCCAGTAGAGACCCAGGGGGCAATCAGCCCCAGCATTTT.

V is TRBV9 and J is TRBJ2-3, with 10 bases aligning to TRBD2. V lost 4 bases, J lost 5 bases, and 13 bases stayed unmatched. This CDR3 contains 17 residues. The V gene's germline CDR1 is SGDLS and CDR2 YYNGEE. CDR3: CASSPLGSGGIGDTQYF. CDR3 nucleotide sequence: TGTGCCAGCAGCCCCTTGGGTAGCGGGGGGATTGGAGATACGCAGTATTTT.

This chain connects TRBV27 to TRBJ2-4; 14 bases line up with TRBD2. Germline V CDR1 and CDR2: MNHEY, SMNVEV (reference sequence). This CDR3 is built from 15 residues. With V trimmed by 6 bases and J by 8 bases, 6 bases remained unmatched. The CDR3 nucleotides are TGTGCCAGCAGGGGGACTAGCGGGAGTTGGGACATTCAGTACTTC. Protein sequence: CASRGTSGSWDIQYF.

V gene TRBV6-1 combines with J gene TRBJ2-1, with D perhaps being TRBD1 or TRBD2 (5 bases each). Germline loops: CDR1 MNHNS, CDR2 SASEGT. Trimming pared 4 bases from V and 1 base from J, leaving 26 bases between. This CDR3 region has 20 residues. The CDR3 region is CASSALSGIKGPPSYNEQFF. The CDR3 bases are TGTGCCAGCAGTGCCCTTTCCGGGATTAAGGGACCCCCTTCCTACAATGAGCAGTTCTTC.

The V and J genes are TRBV6-5 and TRBJ2-3, with D unclear. The V end lost 7 bases, the J end lost 0 bases, and 14 bases lay between the germline ends. The CDR3 is made up of 15 amino acids. The germline V gene has CDR1 MNHEY and CDR2 SVGAGI. The CDR3 region is CASKAYFSSTDTQYF. The CDR3 DNA is TGTGCCAGCAAGGCTTACTTTTCTAGCACAGATACGCAGTATTTT.